The sequence of this T cell receptor (beta chain) was determined in a study of T cells in Graves' hyperthyroidism and ophthalmopathy (dated by TCRdb to the late 2010s). Regarding the study in general: Peripheral blood was sampled at the time of initial diagnosis, prior to any treatment. TCR Vbeta CDR3 sequencing of 130 to 150 peripheral blood samples (roughly 41 ophthalmopathy, about 75 hyperthyroidism and approximately 17 progressor patients) is reported in the paper. Following sampling, methimazole starting at 30 mg daily was given to hyperthyroidism patients, and high-dose intravenous methylprednisolone was given to ophthalmopathy patients. Whether ophthalmopathy could be predicted prospectively was tested in an independent validation cohort made up of under 20 hyperthyroidism patients plus 17 patients who later progressed to ophthalmopathy. The approximately 100 discovery patients were divided at random into training and test sets in a 7:3 ratio. To identify distinguishing TCR V-J signatures, a discovery cohort of roughly 100 patients was used, comprising approximately 40 with Graves' ophthalmopathy and roughly 60 with stable Graves' hyperthyroidism. In over five Graves' hyperthyroidism patients, the study also compared T-cell repertoires from thyroid tissue with T-cell repertoires from blood. Points the paper makes about the study in general: Sample size was not statistically predetermined, and investigators were not blinded to group allocation. A model built on a 13 V-J signature distinguished ophthalmopathy from stable hyperthyroidism, reaching approximately 89% sensitivity and about 81% specificity in cross-validation and 80%/75% in testing. Most expanded thyroid clonotypes (frequency above 0.001) were also detected in blood, a finding suggesting that blood repertoires may reflect thyroid immune responses. During validation, the model predicted progression to ophthalmopathy a median of roughly six months ahead of onset, with just under 71% sensitivity and about 72% specificity.

The hyperthyroidism patients were between 18 and 65 years old and newly diagnosed, with a disease duration of less than 2 months. The study excluded patients with uncontrolled infections, other autoimmune diseases, pregnancy or lactation. Diagnoses were established on the basis of clinical symptoms, serum thyroxine and TRAb, thyroid ultrasound, and orbital computed tomography. For progressor patients, blood was drawn at the first diagnosis of hyperthyroidism, before any ophthalmopathy symptoms had appeared. PBMCs were separated from 8 to 10 ml of fresh peripheral blood using Ficoll-Paque density gradient centrifugation. Progressor patients were first diagnosed with Graves' hyperthyroidism and then developed ophthalmopathy during follow-up. Total RNA was extracted using Trizol reagent, and RNA quality was assessed on an Agilent 2100 Bioanalyzer. TCR beta CDR3 regions were amplified from RNA transcripts. A first-round RT-PCR of the TCR CDR3 used the HTBI primer set with the Qiagen OneStep RT-PCR kit. A second multiplex PCR round built the libraries, followed by size selection and purification. Paired-end sequencing of the libraries was performed with 100 bp reads on an Illumina HiSeq2000. In the source study's methods: SOAPnuke was used to process the raw data, removing reads that contained adapters or uncalled bases, had a mean Phred below 15, or lacked an exact match to the constant primer or identifier. High-quality paired reads were merged using COPE v1.2.5, and each unique nucleotide sequence was defined as a clonotype. MiTCR v1.1 was used to align clonotypes to the IMGT TRBV, TRBD and TRBJ reference segments. Only V-J combinations with frequency above 0.0001, covering about 99% of repertoires, were analysed. The TCS score was defined as the ratio of F50 (clonal expansion) to E x V (chaos), calculated using BLOSUM62-based TCRdist between CDR3 peptides within each V-J. Welch's t-statistics and random forest reduced several hundred V-J features to 10 to 15, which were used in a naive Bayes classifier (R e1071). TCRdb ran its own pipeline on the public reads, namely fastp trimming at Q25 and MiXCR clone calling, and kept in-frame beta chains. Every CDR3 protein is listed once, alongside the most common genes and DNA of its rows. The V and J calls were not made by the authors but by TCRdb's processing. Counted in this sample were hundreds of thousands of distinct CDR3 sequences; around a sixth of them appeared once. The top ten clones comprise around 17% of the sample.

This clonotype showed up just a few times. It has no known antigen specificity. No qualities accompany the bases; no much larger clone lies one base away. Specimen: blood. The sequence was collected from a woman between 50 and 59 years old with Graves' hyperthyroidism that later progressed to Graves' ophthalmopathy.

The nucleotide sequence is TGTGCCAGCAGGGGGTGGGAGCAAGAGACCCAGTACTTC. This yields the protein CASRGWEQETQYF. The chain links TRBV6-1 with TRBJ2-5, with TRBD2 as a weak D call on 5 bases. For CDR1 and CDR2, the germline V gene lists MNHNS and SASEGT. V is clipped by 6 bases and J by 2 bases, and the sequence between their germline boundaries is 10 bases long. The cysteine opens and the phenylalanine closes a CDR3 of 13 amino acids. The DNA shown is the 39-base CDR3, in frame from base 1.